The source of this T cell receptor beta chain is a study of tumor-infiltrating lymphocytes in primary liver carcinoma. From around 18-30 mg of unsorted bulk tissue, DNA and RNA were co-extracted together. The investigators made TCR beta cDNA from roughly 0.45 ug total RNA, using a constant-region primer. Researchers made the TCR beta libraries by running three nested multiplex PCR rounds with slightly modified ARM-PCR. TCRdb re-derived calls from the multiplex PCR reads in MiXCR, one entry per CDR3 protein. The sample includes just under 55,000 distinct CDR3 sequences, 70% to 85% seen only once; the top ten take under 30%. About this clonotype itself: As the CDR3 is not closed by the conserved phenylalanine or tryptophan, this likely results from a read error.

This receptor was taken from a man aged 40-49 years with primary liver carcinoma and hepatitis B virus infection. The sequencing input was liver tumor tissue from sampling region 2. Documented subset: tumor region T2, inferior pole.

CDR3 amino acids: CASTSLGAGGWHEQYI. In DNA, the CDR3 is TGTGCCAGCACCTCCCTAGGGGCCGGGGGCTGGCACGAGCAGTACATC. This chain uses TRBV6-5 with TRBJ2-7; D is tentatively TRBD1 or TRBD2 (6 bases each). Trimming stripped 7 bases from V and 5 bases from J, with 24 bases between. The CDR3 sequence is 16 residues long. Germline V lookup: CDR1 MNHEY, CDR2 SVGAGI.